Shown below are 29 T cell receptor beta chains from a single sample sequenced in a study of T-cell reconstitution after alpha-beta-depleted transplantation in children. Preparation of the TCRbeta library involved a method that used unique molecular identifiers. TCRdb re-called the PCR reads through MiXCR, storing one row per CDR3 protein. The sample lists about 610,000 distinct CDR3 sequences; roughly 10% were seen once. Sequencing used PBMCs from the stem cell graft donor, obtained from the stem cell graft. The receptors originated from a human donor who donated a stem cell graft to a child with acute myeloid leukemia.

The chain recombines TRBV18 with TRBJ2-1; 7 nucleotides line up with TRBD2. Germline trimming cut 5 bases from V and 0 bases from J; bases unmatched to any gene: 4. Germline V gene lookup returns CDR1 KGHSH and CDR2 LQKENI. This CDR3 has 15 residues. The CDR3 coding sequence is TGTGCCAGCTCAATCCGGGGGGACTCCTACAATGAGCAGTTCTTC. Protein sequence: CASSIRGDSYNEQFF.

The chain is built from TRBV10-3 and TRBJ2-7; the match to TRBD2 covers 13 bases. The CDR3 runs to 17 residues. In germline, CDR1 is ENHRY, CDR2 SYGVKD. With V trimmed by 8 bases and J by 2 bases, 12 bases remained unmatched. CDR3 coding DNA: TGTGCCATCGCTCCTGGACTAGCGGGAGTTTTCACCTACGAGCAGTACTTC. It translates to CAIAPGLAGVFTYEQYF.

This clonotype has just a few counts. The J gene is TRBJ2-7, the V gene TRBV29-1, with a tentative D call TRBD2 (7 bases). Per germline, CDR1 SQVTM and CDR2 ANQGSEA. V lost 4 bases and J 0 bases, leaving 13 bases between the germline ends. The CDR3 has 14 residues. The CDR3 sequence: CSVGGGRHSYEQYF. Written as DNA, the CDR3 is TGCAGCGTTGGGGGGGGGCGGCACTCCTACGAGCAGTACTTC.

In its sample, this clonotype was seen a few times. This chain uses TRBV9 with TRBJ2-7; 10 positions agree with TRBD2. This CDR3 spans 15 amino acids. Germline assignment: CDR1 SGDLS and CDR2 YYNGEE. J was trimmed by 2 bases and V by 2 bases; bases with no gene match: 4. The CDR3 sequence: CASSVSGRSPYEQYF. Written as DNA, the CDR3 is TGTGCCAGCAGCGTTAGCGGGAGGTCCCCCTACGAGCAGTACTTC.

This clonotype was observed a few times. The chain couples TRBV4-1 to TRBJ2-5; 9 nucleotides align to TRBD2. The V gene end was trimmed by 4 bases and the J gene end by 0 bases; junction bases not matched to a gene: 18. The CDR3 loop spans 20 amino acids. CDR1 MGHRA and CDR2 YSYEKL come from the germline V gene. The CDR3 DNA is TGCGCCAGCAGCCCTTTTGCCGGGACTAGCAGCGGGGCGTACCAAGAGACCCAGTACTTC. Its translation: CASSPFAGTSSGAYQETQYF.

This clonotype was seen more than once but under ten times. This sequence joins TRBV7-8 and TRBJ2-1; weak D call: TRBD2 (6 bases). Germline V gene lookup returns CDR1 SGHVS and CDR2 FQNEAQ. CDR3 length: 11 amino acids. V was trimmed by 9 bases and J by 7 bases, leaving 10 bases between them. The CDR3 coding sequence is TGTGCCAGGGAGGGCCGAAATGAGCAGTTCTTC. Amino acids: CAREGRNEQFF.

This clonotype was observed many times. The chain recombines TRBV29-1 with TRBJ2-5; D not certain. V lost 2 bases, J lost 5 bases, and 12 bases lay in between. The germline V gene encodes CDR1 SQVTM and CDR2 ANQGSEA. This CDR3 is built from 13 residues. The CDR3 nucleotides read TGCAGCGTTGAAAAAAGGGTAGGGGAGACCCAGTACTTC. This sequence encodes CSVEKRVGETQYF.

The chain uses TRBV10-3 and TRBJ2-2; 14 nucleotides match TRBD2. J lost 7 bases, V lost 4 bases, and 5 bases had no gene match. Germline CDR1 is ENHRY and CDR2 is SYGVKD. This CDR3 region has 16 residues. CDR3 loop: CAISVGLAGVGGELFF. The CDR3 DNA reads TGTGCCATCAGTGTGGGACTAGCGGGAGTCGGCGGGGAGCTGTTTTTT.

The chain couples TRBV5-1 to TRBJ2-7; TRBD1 matches at 7 bases. Germline V gene lookup returns CDR1 SGHRS and CDR2 YFSETQ. The CDR3 has 15 amino acids. V lost 0 bases to trimming and J lost 5 bases; unmatched junction nucleotides: 8. CDR3 protein: CASSLAAGGVDEQYF. DNA of the CDR3: TGCGCCAGCAGCTTGGCGGCAGGGGGTGTCGACGAGCAGTACTTC.

The gene calls are TRBV30 and TRBJ2-1, with 9 bases aligning to TRBD1. This CDR3 comprises 15 residues. J lost 3 bases, V lost 4 bases, and 7 bases had no gene match. Per germline, CDR1 GTSNPN and CDR2 SVGIG (reference sequence). In DNA form, the CDR3 reads TGTGCCTGGATTAGACCGGGACAGGGCTACAATGAGCAGTTCTTC. Protein sequence: CAWIRPGQGYNEQFF.

This clonotype was seen many times. This chain uses TRBV10-3 with TRBJ2-3, with D possibly TRBD2 on 6 matching bases. This CDR3 has 14 residues. V was pared by 3 bases and J by 5 bases, with 12 bases between. Germline CDR1 ENHRY, CDR2 SYGVKD. As DNA, the CDR3 is TGTGCCATCAGTGACGCGCGGGAAGGAGATACGCAGTATTTT. Translation: CAISDAREGDTQYF.

As to this clonotype: A much larger clone differs from this one at a single base, so this may be a read error. This rearrangement joins TRBV2 to TRBJ2-3, with TRBD2 identical over 13 bases. The CDR3 contains 15 residues. The V gene's germline CDR1 is SNHLY and CDR2 FYNNEI. The CDR3 reads CASSTSGRATDTQCF. CDR3 nucleotide sequence: TGTGCCAGCAGTACTAGCGGGAGGGCCACAGATACGCAGTGTTTT.

This clonotype has a count of ten or more. This rearrangement joins TRBV7-8 to TRBJ2-2; the D is unclear. CDR3 length: 15 residues. With 5 bases removed from V and 7 bases from J, the gap between germline ends came to 17 bases. Germline CDR1 is SGHVS and CDR2 is FQNEAQ. The CDR3 loop is CASSIVGSPGGELFF. The DNA of the CDR3 is TGTGCCAGCAGCATAGTTGGGTCCCCGGGCGGGGAGCTGTTTTTT.

The chain is built from TRBV29-1 and TRBJ2-1; 10 bases align to TRBD2. The CDR3 spans 13 residues. V lost 4 bases, J lost 5 bases, and 2 bases stayed unmatched. Germline assignment: CDR1 SQVTM and CDR2 ANQGSEA. CDR3 amino acids: CSVVGLADNEQFF. Written as DNA, the CDR3 is TGCAGCGTTGTCGGACTAGCGGACAATGAGCAGTTCTTC.

In this sample, this clonotype turned up many times. The chain employs TRBV4-3 and TRBJ2-1; 10 positions agree with TRBD2. The CDR3 is made up of 17 amino acids. In germline, CDR1 is LGHNA, CDR2 YSLEER. V trimming: 0 bases; J trimming: 7 bases; junction bases outside the gene matches: 9. CDR3 DNA: TGCGCCAGCAGCCAAGACCCCCTAGCGGGAGTAGCAAATGAGCAGTTCTTC. Its translation is CASSQDPLAGVANEQFF.

This clonotype was seen a handful of times. This sequence joins TRBV28 and TRBJ2-7; D is unclear. V was shortened by 4 bases and J by 4 bases, with 8 bases between the two germline ends. CDR1 MDHEN and CDR2 SYDVKM come from the germline V gene. The CDR3 length is 12 residues. The CDR3 sequence: CASSYTKYEQYF. For the CDR3, the DNA is TGTGCCAGCAGTTATACCAAGTACGAGCAGTACTTC.

As concerns this clonotype: The junction departs from the called germline gene at one end, perhaps through a read error. V usage is TRBV7-7 and J usage is TRBJ2-1, with 10 bases identical to TRBD2. Looked up from germline, CDR1 is SSHAT and CDR2 is FNYEAQ (reference sequence). The CDR3 covers 14 residues. The CDR3 region has the DNA TGTGCTAGCAGCCCGGGACTAGCGTCTGATGAGCAGTTCTTC. It specifies CASSPGLASDEQFF.

In its sample, this clonotype was seen many times. The rearrangement uses TRBV5-1 and TRBJ2-7; 7 bases map to TRBD2. Germline assignment: CDR1 SGHRS and CDR2 YFSETQ. With V trimmed by 0 bases and J by 5 bases, 5 bases remained unmatched. This CDR3 is 14 amino acids long. This chain's CDR3 is CASSLAKGGNEQYF. In nucleotides, the CDR3 is TGCGCCAGCAGCTTGGCTAAGGGAGGGAACGAGCAGTACTTC.

A few counts support this clonotype. The CDR3 DNA follows: TGTGCCAGCAGCTTAGCGAGCAGTCCTCTTATGAACACTGAAGCTTTCTTT. Translation gives CASSLASSPLMNTEAFF. The chain employs TRBV7-8 and TRBJ1-1; D remains unclear. The CDR3 is 17 amino acids. The V end was cut by 0 bases, the J end by 0 bases, with 14 bases between. The germline CDR1 and CDR2 sequences are SGHVS and FQNEAQ.

This clonotype was seen repeatedly, ten times or more. This chain joins TRBV5-1 and TRBJ1-1, with 12 bases lining up with TRBD1. J lost 5 bases, V lost 9 bases, and 8 bases had no gene match. There are 14 residues in the CDR3. Germline V lookup: CDR1 SGHRS, CDR2 YFSETQ. CDR3 DNA sequence: TGCGCCACAGGGACAGGGGGCTTAGGGACTGAAGCTTTCTTT. Encoded protein: CATGTGGLGTEAFF.

This clonotype was counted only a few times. The genes are TRBV6-5 and TRBJ1-2; D unclear. This CDR3 spans 12 amino acids. Trimming stripped 2 bases from V and 8 bases from J, with 9 bases between. Per the germline V gene, CDR1 is MNHEY and CDR2 is SVGAGI. This CDR3 is CASSYTSTGYTF. The DNA of the CDR3 is TGTGCCAGCAGTTACACCTCGACAGGCTACACCTTC.

This clonotype was observed at least ten times. The chain couples TRBV12-3 or TRBV12-4 to TRBJ1-2; a weak D match, TRBD1 (6 bases). V was clipped by 5 bases and J by 0 bases, with 13 bases between them. The CDR3 runs to 15 residues. CDR3 protein: CASSRQQGSNYGYTF. The DNA of the CDR3 is TGTGCCAGCAGTCGCCAACAGGGCTCTAACTATGGCTACACCTTC.

The sample holds many counts of this clonotype. The rearrangement joins TRBV18 to TRBJ2-3, with no clear D. CDR1 is KGHSH and CDR2 is LQKENI in the germline V gene. The V end was cut by 5 bases, the J end by 6 bases, with 9 bases between. This CDR3 is 12 amino acids long. The CDR3 sequence is CASSNLGDTQYF. CDR3 DNA sequence: TGTGCCAGCTCAAACCTGGGGGATACGCAGTATTTT.

This clonotype has a handful of counts. The chain combines TRBV20-1 with TRBJ1-1, with 7 bases fitting TRBD1. Germline values: CDR1 DFQATT, CDR2 SNEGSKA (reference sequence). This CDR3 has 14 residues. V lost 1 base to trimming and J lost 1 base; unmatched junction nucleotides: 3. The CDR3: CSARATGANTEAFF. As DNA, the CDR3 is TGCAGTGCTAGAGCCACAGGGGCGAACACTGAAGCTTTCTTT.

The table lists this clonotype with many counts. This chain links TRBV10-3 with TRBJ2-7; 7 bases are shared with TRBD1. Per the germline V gene, CDR1 is ENHRY and CDR2 is SYGVKD. This CDR3 has 14 residues. With V trimmed by 4 bases and J by 3 bases, 6 bases remained unmatched. As DNA, the CDR3 is TGTGCCATCAGTGCCCGGGACAGCTACTACGAGCAGTACTTC. It translates to CAISARDSYYEQYF.

The sample holds many counts of this clonotype. This chain connects TRBV4-2 to TRBJ2-3; 12 nucleotides align to TRBD2. This CDR3 contains 16 residues. The germline gives CDR1 LGHNA, CDR2 YNFKEQ. The V and J ends lost 5 bases and 4 bases, in that order; junction bases with no gene match: 7. The CDR3 coding sequence is TGTGCCAGCAGCGCTCGACTAGCGGGAGTCTCAGATACGCAGTATTTT. It encodes CASSARLAGVSDTQYF.

For this clonotype: At one end the junction does not follow the germline gene, possibly because of a read error. The chain recombines TRBV28 with TRBJ2-1; D might be TRBD1 (6 bases). The CDR3 sequence is 11 residues long. Germline lookup yields CDR1 MDHEN and CDR2 SYDVKM. CDR3 in DNA: TGTGCCAGCTATACAGGGAGTGAGCAGTTATTC. It encodes CASYTGSEQLF.

This clonotype was found a few times. The rearrangement links TRBV12-3 or TRBV12-4 to TRBJ2-3; 7 nucleotides agree with TRBD2. The CDR3 spans 18 residues. Trimming took 5 bases from V and 0 from J; bases not matched to a gene: 14. CDR3 in amino acids: CASSPSLAAFGSTDTQYF. DNA for the CDR3: TGTGCCAGCAGTCCCAGCCTAGCGGCCTTTGGGAGCACAGATACGCAGTATTTT.

The chain employs TRBV27 and TRBJ1-5; TRBD1 might be the D (5 bases). The germline V and J ends were trimmed by 0 bases and 0 bases, with 15 bases remaining between them. Germline-derived CDR1 and CDR2 are MNHEY and SMNVEV (reference sequence). The length of the CDR3 is 18 residues. The CDR3 here is CASSLSGWGMNSNQPQHF. CDR3 nucleotides: TGTGCCAGCAGTTTATCGGGGTGGGGGATGAATAGCAATCAGCCCCAGCATTTT.